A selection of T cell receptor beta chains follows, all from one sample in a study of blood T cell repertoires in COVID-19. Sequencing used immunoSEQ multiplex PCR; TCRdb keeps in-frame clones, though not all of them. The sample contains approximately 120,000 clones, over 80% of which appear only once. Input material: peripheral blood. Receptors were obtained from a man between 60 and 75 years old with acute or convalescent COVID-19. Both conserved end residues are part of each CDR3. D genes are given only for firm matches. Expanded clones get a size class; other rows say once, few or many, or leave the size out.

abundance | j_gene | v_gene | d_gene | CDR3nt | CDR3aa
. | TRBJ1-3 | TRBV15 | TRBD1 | TGTGCCACCACCCCAGGGGGCTCCGGAAACACCATATATTTT | CATTPGGSGNTIYF
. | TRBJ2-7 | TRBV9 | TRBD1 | TGTGCCAGCAGCCCCCTGCGGGGACAGGGTAAGGACGAGCAGTACTTC | CASSPLRGQGKDEQYF
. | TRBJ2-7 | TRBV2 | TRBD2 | TGTGCCAGCAGAAGTAGACTAGCGGGTACCTACGAGCAGTACTTC | CASRSRLAGTYEQYF
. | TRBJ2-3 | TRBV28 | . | TGTGCCAGCAGCCCTGCTAGCACCCGCACAGATACGCAGTATTTT | CASSPASTRTDTQYF
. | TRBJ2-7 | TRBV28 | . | TGTGCCAGCAGTATCCTCAGGGTTTCCCACGAGCAGTACTTC | CASSILRVSHEQYF
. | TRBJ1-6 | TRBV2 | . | TGTGCCAGCAGTGAGAAGGGGGCCTATAATTCACCCCTCCACTTT | CASSEKGAYNSPLHF
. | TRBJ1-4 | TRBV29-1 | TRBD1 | TGCAGCGTTGCGGGGACAGGGGAGGAAAAACTGTTTTTT | CSVAGTGEEKLFF
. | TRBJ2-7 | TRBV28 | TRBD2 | TGTGCCAGCAGTTTTGGGCGGGAGGCCCCGGGGGAGCAGTACTTC | CASSFGREAPGEQYF
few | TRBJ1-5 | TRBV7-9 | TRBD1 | TGTGCCAGCAGCTCACAGGGGGGTCATCAGCCCCAGCATTTT | CASSSQGGHQPQHF
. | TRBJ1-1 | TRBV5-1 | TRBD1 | TGCGCCAGCAGCTTGGTAGGCGGACAGGGGGCCCTCGGGTCGGAAGCTTTCTTT | CASSLVGGQGALGSEAFF
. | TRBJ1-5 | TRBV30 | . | TGTGCCGGTTCGACCGGACAGAGAAATCAGCCCCAGCATTTT | CAGSTGQRNQPQHF
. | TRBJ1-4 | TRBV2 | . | TGTGCCAGCAGCGGACAGCGCCCGGGTAATGAAAAACTGTTTTTT | CASSGQRPGNEKLFF
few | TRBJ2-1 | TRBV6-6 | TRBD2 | TGTGCCAGCAGTCACGACCTAGGACTAGCGGGAGGAGTGATTGAGCAGTTCTTC | CASSHDLGLAGGVIEQFF
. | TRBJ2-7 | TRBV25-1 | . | TGTGCCAGCAGTGATTTCACCCGACACGCAGCCTACGAGCAGTACTTC | CASSDFTRHAAYEQYF
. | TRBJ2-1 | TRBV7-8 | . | TGTGCCAGCAGCCCCACGGCGGGCCGCTCCTACAATGAGCAGTTCTTC | CASSPTAGRSYNEQFF
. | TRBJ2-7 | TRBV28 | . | TGTGCCAGCAGACCTCAGACAGCGCACTCCTACGAGCAGTACTTC | CASRPQTAHSYEQYF
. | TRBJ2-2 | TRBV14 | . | TGTGCCAGCAGCCAACTCAGGGCGAACACCGGGGAGCTGTTTTTT | CASSQLRANTGELFF
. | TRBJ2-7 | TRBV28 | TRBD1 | TGTGCCAGCAGTTACGCGACAGGGCTCTACGAGCAGTACTTC | CASSYATGLYEQYF
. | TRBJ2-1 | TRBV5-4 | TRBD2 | TGTGCCAGCAGCCCCGGGGGGTTTGGGGGGGGCAATGAGCAGTTCTTC | CASSPGGFGGGNEQFF
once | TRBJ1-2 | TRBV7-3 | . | TGTGCCAGCGGGGCCGAGAACTATGGCTACACCTTC | CASGAENYGYTF
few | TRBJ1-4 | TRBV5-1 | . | TGCGCCAGCAGCTTGGGGACACACGCTAATGAAAAACTGTTTTTT | CASSLGTHANEKLFF
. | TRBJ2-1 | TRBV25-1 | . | TGTGCCAGCACCCTAGGAGGTGAGCAGTTCTTC | CASTLGGEQFF
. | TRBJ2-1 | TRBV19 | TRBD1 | TGTGCCAGCCGATCAGGGGGCTACAATGAGCAGTTCTTC | CASRSGGYNEQFF
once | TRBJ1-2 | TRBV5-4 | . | TGTGCCAGCCAGGGGCGCCCGGGGTATGGCTACACCTTC | CASQGRPGYGYTF
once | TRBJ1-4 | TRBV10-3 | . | TGTGCCATCAGCGGCAGGGGCCTAGGCGATGAAAAACTGTTTTTT | CAISGRGLGDEKLFF
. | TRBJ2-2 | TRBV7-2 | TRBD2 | TGTGCCAGCAGCTTAGATGGCGGGAGGAACACCGGGGAGCTGTTTTTT | CASSLDGGRNTGELFF
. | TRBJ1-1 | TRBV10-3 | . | TGTGCCATCAGTGAGTCTGTCGGGGGTCCGGCGAACACTGAAGCTTTCTTT | CAISESVGGPANTEAFF
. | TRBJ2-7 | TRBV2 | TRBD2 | TGTGCCAGCAGTGAGAATGCGGGAGGTTGGCAGTACTTC | CASSENAGGWQYF
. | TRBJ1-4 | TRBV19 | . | TGTGCCAGTAGCCCATCAGGGAGGTTGCATGAAAAACTGTTTTTT | CASSPSGRLHEKLFF
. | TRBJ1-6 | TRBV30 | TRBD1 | TGTGCCTGGAGCGGGGGACAGGGTTTGGGTTCACCCCTCCACTTT | CAWSGGQGLGSPLHF
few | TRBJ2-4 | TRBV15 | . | TGTGCCACCGCCAGCGCCTTAGGGACATCGGGCAAAAACATTCAGTACTTC | CATASALGTSGKNIQYF
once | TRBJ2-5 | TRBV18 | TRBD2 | TGTGCCAGCTCACCAGGCGCTAGCGGGAGGGCCCAGTACTTC | CASSPGASGRAQYF
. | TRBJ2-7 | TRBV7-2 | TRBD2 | TGTGCCAGCAGCCTTCTTTTTTGGACTAGCGACTACGAGCAGTACTTC | CASSLLFWTSDYEQYF
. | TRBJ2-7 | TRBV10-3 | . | TGTGCCATCAGTGAGTCTTTGGGCACAACGTCGGAGCAGTACTTC | CAISESLGTTSEQYF
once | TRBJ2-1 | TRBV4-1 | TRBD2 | TGCGCCAGCAGCCAAGATCAAAATAGCGGGAAGGGGTATAATGAGCAGTTCTTC | CASSQDQNSGKGYNEQFF
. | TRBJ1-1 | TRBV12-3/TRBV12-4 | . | TGTGCCAGCAGCGACAGGTTTACTGAAGCTTTCTTT | CASSDRFTEAFF
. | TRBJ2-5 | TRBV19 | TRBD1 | TGTGCCTGTCTCGGGACAGCAGAGACCCAGTACTTC | CACLGTAETQYF
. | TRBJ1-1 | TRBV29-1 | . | TGCAGCATCGGCGGCACAGGGAACATGAACACTGAAGCTTTCTTT | CSIGGTGNMNTEAFF
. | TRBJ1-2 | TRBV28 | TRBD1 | TGTGCCAGCAGTTCCATCAGGGGGCGGTCATTTGGCTATGGCTACACCTTC | CASSSIRGRSFGYGYTF
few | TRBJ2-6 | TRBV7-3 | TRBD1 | TGTGCCAGCAGCCCCCGCCCGACAGGGGTAATCTCTGGGGCCAACGTCCTGACTTTC | CASSPRPTGVISGANVLTF
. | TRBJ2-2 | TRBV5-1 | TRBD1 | TGCGCCAGCAGCTCGGGACAGGGGAGCACCGGGGAGCTGTTTTTT | CASSSGQGSTGELFF
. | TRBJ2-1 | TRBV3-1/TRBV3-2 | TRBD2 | TGTGCCAGCAGCCAATGGACTAGCGGGCCGGGGGGGTACAATGAGCAGTTCTTC | CASSQWTSGPGGYNEQFF
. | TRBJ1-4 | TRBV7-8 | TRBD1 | TGTGCCAGCAGCCCCACGACAGGGGAAAAACTGTTTTTT | CASSPTTGEKLFF
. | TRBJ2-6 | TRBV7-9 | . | TGTGCCAGCAGCTTGCAGGGGCTAACTGGGGCCAACGTCCTGACTTTC | CASSLQGLTGANVLTF
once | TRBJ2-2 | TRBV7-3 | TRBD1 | TGTGCCAGCAGCAAAGACAGGGGCACCACCGGGGAGCTGTTTTTT | CASSKDRGTTGELFF
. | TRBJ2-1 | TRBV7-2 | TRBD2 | TGTGCCAGCAGCCTCCAAGGGACTAGCGGGAGGCGCTCACACAATGAGCAGTTCTTC | CASSLQGTSGRRSHNEQFF